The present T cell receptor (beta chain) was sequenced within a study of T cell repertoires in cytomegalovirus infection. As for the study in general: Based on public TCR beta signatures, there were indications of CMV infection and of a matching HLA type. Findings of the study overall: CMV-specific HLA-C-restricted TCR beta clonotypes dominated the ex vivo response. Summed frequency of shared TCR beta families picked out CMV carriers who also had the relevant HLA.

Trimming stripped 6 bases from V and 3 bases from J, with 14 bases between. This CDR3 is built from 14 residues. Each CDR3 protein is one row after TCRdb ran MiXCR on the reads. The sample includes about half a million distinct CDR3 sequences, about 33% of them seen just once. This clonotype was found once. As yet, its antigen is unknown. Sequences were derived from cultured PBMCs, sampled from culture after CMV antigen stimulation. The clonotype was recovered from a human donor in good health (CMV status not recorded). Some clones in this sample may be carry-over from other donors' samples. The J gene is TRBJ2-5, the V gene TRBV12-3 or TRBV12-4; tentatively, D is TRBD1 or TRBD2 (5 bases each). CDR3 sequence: CASSPGTSKETQYF. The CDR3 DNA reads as TGTGCCAGCAGCCCCGGGACGAGCAAAGAGACCCAGTACTTC.